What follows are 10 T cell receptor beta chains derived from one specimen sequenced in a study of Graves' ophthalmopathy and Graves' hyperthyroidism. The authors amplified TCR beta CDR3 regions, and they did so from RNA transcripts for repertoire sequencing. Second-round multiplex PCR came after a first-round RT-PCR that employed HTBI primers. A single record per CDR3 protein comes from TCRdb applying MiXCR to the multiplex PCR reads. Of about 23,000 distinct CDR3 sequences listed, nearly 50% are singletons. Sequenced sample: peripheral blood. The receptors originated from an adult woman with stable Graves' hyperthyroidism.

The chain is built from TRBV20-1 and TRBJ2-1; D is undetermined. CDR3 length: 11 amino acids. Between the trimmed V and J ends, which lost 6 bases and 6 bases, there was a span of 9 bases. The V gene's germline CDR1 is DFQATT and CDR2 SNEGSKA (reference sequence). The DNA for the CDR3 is TGCAGTGCGACGACCGGCAATGAGCAGTTCTTC. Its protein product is CSATTGNEQFF.

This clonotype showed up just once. The CDR3 DNA reads as TGTGCCACCAGGGGCGGGAGTCCCAATGAGCAGTTCTTC. Amino acids: CATRGGSPNEQFF. The rearrangement joins TRBV24-1 to TRBJ2-1; 7 bases agree with TRBD2. V was clipped by 7 bases and J by 6 bases; unmatched bases: 5. Germline V gene lookup returns CDR1 KGHDR and CDR2 SFDVKD. The CDR3 totals 13 residues.

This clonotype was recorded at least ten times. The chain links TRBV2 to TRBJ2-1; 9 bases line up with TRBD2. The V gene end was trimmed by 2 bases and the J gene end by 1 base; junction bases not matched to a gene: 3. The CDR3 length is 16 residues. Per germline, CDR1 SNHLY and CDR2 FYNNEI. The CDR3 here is CASSEPSGASYNEQFF. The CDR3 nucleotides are TGTGCCAGCAGTGAACCTAGCGGGGCTTCCTACAATGAGCAGTTCTTC.

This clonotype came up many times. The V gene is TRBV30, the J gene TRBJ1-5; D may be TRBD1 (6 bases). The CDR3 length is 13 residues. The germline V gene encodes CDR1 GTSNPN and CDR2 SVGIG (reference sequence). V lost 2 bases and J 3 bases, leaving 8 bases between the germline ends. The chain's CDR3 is CAWSKGDNQPQHF. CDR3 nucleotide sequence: TGTGCCTGGAGTAAGGGGGACAATCAGCCCCAGCATTTT.

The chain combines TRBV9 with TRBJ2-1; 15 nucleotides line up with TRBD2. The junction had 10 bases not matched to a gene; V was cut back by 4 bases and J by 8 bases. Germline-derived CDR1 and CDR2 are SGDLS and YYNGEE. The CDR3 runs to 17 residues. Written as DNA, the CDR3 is TGTGCCAGCAGCCAAGGTGGGACTAGCGGGAGGAGGGATGAGCAGTTCTTC. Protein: CASSQGGTSGRRDEQFF.

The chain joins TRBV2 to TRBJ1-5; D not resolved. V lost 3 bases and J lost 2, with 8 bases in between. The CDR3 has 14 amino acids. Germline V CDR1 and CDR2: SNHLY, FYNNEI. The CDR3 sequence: CASSEDPGNQPQHF. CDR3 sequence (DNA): TGTGCCAGCAGTGAGGATCCGGGCAATCAGCCCCAGCATTTT.

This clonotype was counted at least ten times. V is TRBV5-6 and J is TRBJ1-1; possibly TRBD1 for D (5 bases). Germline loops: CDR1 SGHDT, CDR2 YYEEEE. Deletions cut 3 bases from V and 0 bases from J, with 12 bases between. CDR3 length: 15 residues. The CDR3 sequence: CASSSDDSLNTEAFF. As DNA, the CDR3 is TGTGCCAGCAGCTCAGACGACAGCCTGAACACTGAAGCTTTCTTT.

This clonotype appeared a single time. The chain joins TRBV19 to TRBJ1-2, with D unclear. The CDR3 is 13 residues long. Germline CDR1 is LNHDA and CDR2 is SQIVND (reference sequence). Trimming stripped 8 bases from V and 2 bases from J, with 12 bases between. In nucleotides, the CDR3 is TGTGCCAGTGCCTCATTAGAGAACTATGGCTACACCTTC. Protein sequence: CASASLENYGYTF.

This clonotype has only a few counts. This CDR3 reads CASSVDRRNEKLFF. CDR3 nucleotide sequence: TGTGCCAGCAGCGTGGACAGACGAAATGAAAAACTGTTTTTT. V is TRBV2 and J is TRBJ1-4, with D possibly matching TRBD1 (6 bases). Deletions cut 6 bases from V and 5 bases from J, with 13 bases between. There are 14 residues in the CDR3. Germline loops: CDR1 SNHLY, CDR2 FYNNEI.

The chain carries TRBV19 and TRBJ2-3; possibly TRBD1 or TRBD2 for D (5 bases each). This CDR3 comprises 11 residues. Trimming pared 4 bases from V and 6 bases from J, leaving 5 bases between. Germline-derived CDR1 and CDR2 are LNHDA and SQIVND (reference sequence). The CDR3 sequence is CASSRGDTQYF. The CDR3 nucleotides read TGTGCCAGTAGTAGGGGGGATACGCAGTATTTT.